The next 25 T cell receptor beta chains were all read from a single sample in a study of blood T cell repertoires in COVID-19. TCRdb's table, derived via immunoSEQ multiplex PCR, lists solely in-frame clones and lacks some. The sample has more than 350,000 clones, more than 70% seen once. Material for sequencing was peripheral blood. These receptors were obtained from a woman in her twenties or thirties with COVID-19, enrolled during active disease.

This clone has ten or more counts. This chain connects TRBV6-6 to TRBJ2-7; the D is unclear. The germline gives CDR1 MNHNY, CDR2 SVGAGI (reference sequence). V lost 2 bases to trimming and J lost 2 bases, with 10 bases between them. CDR3 size: 14 residues. The CDR3 DNA is TGTGCCAGCAGTTACACTCAGCGCACCTACGAGCAGTACTTC. Protein sequence: CASSYTQRTYEQYF.

V usage is TRBV7-9 and J usage is TRBJ2-7, with 7 bases that match TRBD2. CDR1 and CDR2 (germline): SEHNR, FQNEAQ (reference sequence). V lost 4 bases, J lost 4 bases, and 10 bases stayed unmatched. The CDR3 has 15 amino acids. The CDR3 region has the DNA TGTGCCAGCAGCTCCGGGGGAGGGCCGGGGTACGAGCAGTACTTC. Residues: CASSSGGGPGYEQYF. The variable domain in full, with the rest retrieved from reference TRBV7-9 and TRBJ2-7, is DTGVSQNPRHKITKRGQNVTFRCDPISEHNRLYWYRQTLGQGPEFLTYFQNEAQLEKSRLLSDRFSAERPKGSFSTLEIQRTEQGDSAMYLCASSSGGGPGYEQYFGPGTRLTVT.

The chain links TRBV29-1 to TRBJ1-2; the D gene is possibly TRBD1 (5 bases). Trimming took off 4 bases at V and 5 bases at J, with 8 bases between the two ends. From germline, CDR1 is SQVTM and CDR2 ANQGSEA. The CDR3 spans 11 residues. CDR3 loop: CSVVEGYGYTF. Written as DNA, the CDR3 is TGCAGCGTTGTGGAGGGGTATGGCTACACCTTC.

The rearrangement uses TRBV6-5 and TRBJ1-2; TRBD1 aligns across 7 bases. Germline CDR1 reads MNHEY; CDR2 reads SVGAGI. The CDR3 spans 14 residues. Germline trimming cut 5 bases from V and 8 bases from J; bases unmatched to any gene: 11. CDR3 loop: CASSPTSQGGGYTF. In DNA, the CDR3 is TGTGCCAGCAGTCCCACCTCCCAGGGGGGCGGCTACACCTTC.

V gene TRBV28 combines with J gene TRBJ1-2, with 9 bases that match TRBD1. CDR1 and CDR2 (germline): MDHEN, SYDVKM. CDR3 length equals 15 residues. V gave up 2 bases and J gave up 7 bases; unmatched junction bases: 8. CDR3 DNA: TGTGCCAGCAGTTTACCACAGGGGGCGAGGGGTGGCTACACCTTC. Amino acids: CASSLPQGARGGYTF.

V gene TRBV5-5 combines with J gene TRBJ2-7; 7 bases agree with TRBD1. In germline, CDR1 is SGHKS, CDR2 YYEKEE (reference sequence). Trimming took 3 bases from V and 2 from J; bases not matched to a gene: 8. This CDR3 is built from 15 residues. This CDR3 is CASSSPRDSAYEQYF. CDR3 nucleotide sequence: TGTGCCAGCAGCTCCCCCCGGGACAGTGCCTACGAGCAGTACTTC.

The chain combines TRBV28 with TRBJ2-2; 10 bases are shared with TRBD2. This CDR3 comprises 16 residues. Trimming cost V 1 base and J 7 bases; bases outside gene matches: 6. Germline values: CDR1 MDHEN, CDR2 SYDVKM. In DNA, the CDR3 is TGTGCCAGCAGTTTATCTAGCGGGAGTCGGGGCGGGGAGCTGTTTTTT. Protein: CASSLSSGSRGGELFF.

The chain combines TRBV7-2 with TRBJ2-5; D is possibly TRBD2 (7 bases). There are 15 residues in the CDR3. Trimming shortened V by 5 bases and J by 2 bases, and 15 bases separated the two germline ends. Germline lookup yields CDR1 SGHTA and CDR2 FQGNSA. As DNA, the CDR3 is TGTGCCAGCAGCGCGAAGGGGGGGAATCAAGAGACCCAGTACTTC. This gives the protein CASSAKGGNQETQYF.

This clone was observed a handful of times. This chain connects TRBV2 to TRBJ1-6; no firm D call. Germline lookup yields CDR1 SNHLY and CDR2 FYNNEI. Trimming pared 1 base from V and 11 bases from J, leaving 15 bases between. The CDR3 runs to 15 residues. As DNA, the CDR3 is TGTGCCAGCAGTGAAGGCCCGGCCAGCGTTACACCCCTCCACTTT. Its protein product is CASSEGPASVTPLHF.

The chain recombines TRBV28 with TRBJ2-3; no reliable D call. Trimming stripped 5 bases from V and 2 bases from J, with 5 bases between. The CDR3 spans 12 residues. Germline V gene data show CDR1 as MDHEN and CDR2 as SYDVKM. Written as DNA, the CDR3 is TGTGCCAGCAGTCCCTACACAGATACGCAGTATTTT. It yields the protein CASSPYTDTQYF.

In its sample, this clone was seen once. Here the CDR3 reads CASIWGGANTEAFF. The CDR3 coding sequence is TGTGCCAGCATCTGGGGGGGGGCAAACACTGAAGCTTTCTTT. V gene TRBV6-5 combines with J gene TRBJ1-1; a weak D match, TRBD1 (6 bases). The CDR3 spans 14 residues. Per germline, CDR1 MNHEY and CDR2 SVGAGI. V lost 7 bases to trimming and J lost 2 bases, with 14 bases between them.

The chain employs TRBV2 and TRBJ1-5; D is perhaps TRBD1 (6 bases). V lost 1 base to trimming and J lost 11 bases, with 18 bases between them. The CDR3 is 15 amino acids. Germline CDR1 SNHLY, CDR2 FYNNEI. CDR3 nucleotides: TGTGCCAGCAGTGAAGGGGGGCCCCTAGTGGAGGCCCAGCATTTT. Amino acid sequence: CASSEGGPLVEAQHF.

The chain has TRBV9 and TRBJ2-1, with 11 nucleotides matching TRBD1. V lost 4 bases, J lost 7 bases, and 4 bases stayed unmatched. CDR1 and CDR2 (germline): SGDLS, YYNGEE. The CDR3 has 14 residues. The CDR3 spells CASSSGTGGNEQFF. Written as DNA, the CDR3 is TGTGCCAGCAGCTCCGGGACAGGGGGTAATGAGCAGTTCTTC.

The chain is built from TRBV10-1 and TRBJ1-4, with no clear D. The CDR3 is 14 residues long. Trimming took 4 bases from V and 0 from J, leaving 6 bases between them. Germline V gene sequence: CDR1 WNHNN, CDR2 SYGVQD (reference sequence). The CDR3, as DNA: TGCGCCAGCAGTGCCGGGACAACTAATGAAAAACTGTTTTTT. The encoded protein is CASSAGTTNEKLFF.

The chain links TRBV2 to TRBJ1-1, with D maybe TRBD1 (5 bases). CDR3 length equals 14 residues. Germline V lookup: CDR1 SNHLY, CDR2 FYNNEI. The V gene lost 3 bases and the J gene lost 6 bases, with 14 bases spanning the gap. CDR3 residues: CASSDPNGHAEAFF. In DNA form, the CDR3 reads TGTGCCAGCAGTGATCCGAACGGACACGCTGAAGCTTTCTTT.

The CDR3 here is CASSPGREAIGEKLFF. The CDR3 DNA is TGTGCCAGCAGCCCCGGGAGGGAGGCGATTGGTGAAAAACTGTTTTTT. The chain couples TRBV11-2 to TRBJ1-4; D gene unclear. The V and J ends lost 5 bases and 7 bases respectively, with 20 bases between them. The germline V gene encodes CDR1 SGHAT and CDR2 FQNNGV. The CDR3 length is 16 residues.

This chain connects TRBV9 to TRBJ1-2; D gene uncertain. The CDR3 length is 15 residues. The V and J ends lost 3 bases and 2 bases respectively, with 14 bases between them. Per germline, CDR1 SGDLS and CDR2 YYNGEE. The DNA for the CDR3 is TGTGCCAGCAGCGCCAACCCTACGGGGAACTATGGCTACACCTTC. It codes for CASSANPTGNYGYTF. Combining the CDR3 with reference TRBV9 and TRBJ1-2 gives the whole variable domain DSGVTQTPKHLITATGQRVTLRCSPRSGDLSVYWYQQSLDQGLQFLIQYYNGEERAKGNILERFSAQQFPDLHSELNLSSLELGDSALYFCASSANPTGNYGYTFGSGTRLTVV.

The chain has TRBV6-5 and TRBJ2-1; 10 bases are shared with TRBD2. The V and J ends lost 4 bases and 8 bases, in that order; junction bases with no gene match: 5. CDR3 length: 14 residues. Germline V lookup: CDR1 MNHEY, CDR2 SVGAGI. In DNA form, the CDR3 reads TGTGCCAGCAGTTCTAGCGGGAGTGGGGATGAGCAGTTCTTC. It encodes CASSSSGSGDEQFF.

V is TRBV2 and J is TRBJ1-5, with D unresolved. CDR3 size: 13 residues. V lost 0 bases and J 7 bases, leaving 7 bases between the germline ends. The germline V gene has CDR1 SNHLY and CDR2 FYNNEI. CDR3 region: CASSEAPGQPQHF. The CDR3 coding sequence is TGTGCCAGCAGTGAAGCGCCGGGGCAGCCCCAGCATTTT. The full variable domain, completed using reference TRBV2 and TRBJ1-5, is EPEVTQTPSHQVTQMGQEVILRCVPISNHLYFYWYRQILGQKVEFLVSFYNNEISEKSEIFDDQFSVERPDGSNFTLKIRSTKLEDSAMYFCASSEAPGQPQHFGDGTRLSIL.

V usage is TRBV19 and J usage is TRBJ1-3, with TRBD1 identical over 11 bases. This CDR3 contains 14 residues. Per germline, CDR1 LNHDA and CDR2 SQIVND (reference sequence). The trim removed 8 bases at V and 2 bases at J, leaving 2 bases unmatched. The CDR3: CASGQGATGNTIYF. The CDR3 DNA is TGTGCCAGTGGACAGGGGGCAACTGGAAACACCATATATTTT.

The chain is built from TRBV27 and TRBJ1-6; TRBD1 might be the D (5 bases). CDR3 length equals 13 residues. Germline V CDR1 and CDR2: MNHEY, SMNVEV (reference sequence). Trimming took 8 bases from V and 9 from J, leaving 14 bases between them. The CDR3 DNA reads as TGTGCCAGCGGTGAGGCGGGGGTTTCACCCCTCCACTTT. As protein: CASGEAGVSPLHF.

The chain is built from TRBV23-1 and TRBJ2-5; the D is unclear. TRBV23-1 falls under the ORF class, with uncertain function. Trimming took 6 bases from V and 7 from J, leaving 6 bases between them. The CDR3 runs to 10 residues. CDR3 residues: CASRPRTQYF. The CDR3 DNA is TGCGCCAGCAGACCGCGGACCCAGTACTTC.

The V call is TRBV27, the J call TRBJ2-3, with 9 bases aligning to TRBD2. Germline assignment: CDR1 MNHEY and CDR2 SMNVEV (reference sequence). After removal of 2 bases from V and 8 bases from J, the junction contained 5 bases not matched to a gene. The CDR3 extends over 14 amino acids. This chain's CDR3 is CASSLILAGRTQYF. CDR3 DNA sequence: TGTGCCAGCAGTTTAATCCTAGCGGGGCGTACGCAGTATTTT.

The chain couples TRBV2 to TRBJ1-4, with 9 bases lining up with TRBD1. CDR1 and CDR2 from the germline V gene are SNHLY and FYNNEI. The CDR3 spans 13 residues. Trimming removed 7 bases from V and 8 bases from J; junction bases left unmatched: 5. CDR3 DNA sequence: TGTGCCAGCAACCGGGACAGGGTAGAAAAACTGTTTTTT. Amino acids: CASNRDRVEKLFF.

The V call is TRBV7-9, the J call TRBJ1-5, with TRBD1 matching 7 bases. Per germline, CDR1 SEHNR and CDR2 FQNEAQ (reference sequence). CDR3 length equals 16 residues. Unmatched junction bases numbered 9, after V lost 5 bases and J lost 2 bases. CDR3 amino acids: CASSTSTGLGNQPQHF. The CDR3 nucleotides are TGTGCCAGCAGCACCTCGACAGGGCTAGGCAATCAGCCCCAGCATTTT.